Listed below are T cell receptor beta chains from one sample, sequenced in a study of T cell repertoires in cytomegalovirus infection. No antigen is known for these receptors. TCRdb processed the reads anew with MiXCR; each CDR3 protein has one entry. This table holds approximately 910,000 distinct CDR3 sequences, around 31% found once. The sequences come from cultured CD8+ T cells from PBMCs, collected from culture after CMV antigen stimulation. The receptor set was obtained from a human donor in good health (CMV status not recorded). Some clones in this sample may be carry-over from other donors' samples. The CDR3 runs from the conserved cysteine through the conserved F or W. Each record gives: CDR3 DNA, CDR3 protein, clone size, J gene, D gene, V gene. A D gene is named only where the DNA matches it firmly. Not all rows give a size; the values are once, few, many and, for expanded clones, a class.

CDR3 DNA: TGTGCCAGCAGCCCCACAGGGGGCGGGTTATCTGGGGCCAACGTCCTGACTTTC
CDR3 protein: CASSPTGGGLSGANVLTF
clone size: NA
J gene: TRBJ2-6
D gene: TRBD1
V gene: TRBV7-4

CDR3 DNA: TGTGCTAGCAGCGGAACTAGCGGGGGGTTAACCGGGGAGCTGTTTTTT
CDR3 protein: CASSGTSGGLTGELFF
clone size: NA
J gene: TRBJ2-2
D gene: TRBD2
V gene: TRBV7-7

CDR3 DNA: TGTGCCAGCAGTGTTAAGAGGGGGGGCACAGATACGCAGTATTTT
CDR3 protein: CASSVKRGGTDTQYF
clone size: few
J gene: TRBJ2-3
D gene: NA
V gene: TRBV6-1

CDR3 DNA: TGTGCCAGCAGTTACTCGAAGGTTTGGGAAGGGGGCGACGAGCAGTACTTC
CDR3 protein: CASSYSKVWEGGDEQYF
clone size: NA
J gene: TRBJ2-7
D gene: TRBD1
V gene: TRBV6-5

CDR3 DNA: TGTGCCAGTAGTATCGAGGCAGGTTGGCAGCCCCAGCATTTT
CDR3 protein: CASSIEAGWQPQHF
clone size: few
J gene: TRBJ1-5
D gene: NA
V gene: TRBV19

CDR3 DNA: TGTGCCAGCAGGGGAGGAACGGATGGCTACACCTTC
CDR3 protein: CASRGGTDGYTF
clone size: NA
J gene: TRBJ1-2
D gene: NA
V gene: TRBV6-1

CDR3 DNA: TGTGCCAGCAGTCCCCTGGCAGCGGGCTTCCAAGAGACCCAGTACTTC
CDR3 protein: CASSPLAAGFQETQYF
clone size: few
J gene: TRBJ2-5
D gene: NA
V gene: TRBV12-3/TRBV12-4

CDR3 DNA: TGTGCCAGCAGTTCAACAGGGGGAGGGAACACTGAAGCTTTCTTT
CDR3 protein: CASSSTGGGNTEAFF
clone size: few
J gene: TRBJ1-1
D gene: TRBD1
V gene: TRBV6-5

CDR3 DNA: TGTGCCAGCAGCCAAGGGACAGGGGTCACCGGGGAGCTGTTTTTT
CDR3 protein: CASSQGTGVTGELFF
clone size: NA
J gene: TRBJ2-2
D gene: TRBD1
V gene: TRBV3-1

CDR3 DNA: TGTGCCAGCAGCCGAAACCCTAATCAGCCCCAGCATTTT
CDR3 protein: CASSRNPNQPQHF
clone size: few
J gene: TRBJ1-5
D gene: NA
V gene: TRBV27

CDR3 DNA: TGTGCCAGTAGACAGGGGGCTCAAGCTTTCTTT
CDR3 protein: CASRQGAQAFF
clone size: NA
J gene: TRBJ1-1
D gene: TRBD1
V gene: TRBV19

CDR3 DNA: TGTGCCAGCAGCTCAGGAGTGCTATCGGGCGGCATTCAGTACTTC
CDR3 protein: CASSSGVLSGGIQYF
clone size: NA
J gene: TRBJ2-4
D gene: NA
V gene: TRBV7-9

CDR3 DNA: TGCAGCGTCGGTACCGGGACGGAAAATTTCTATGGCTACACCTTC
CDR3 protein: CSVGTGTENFYGYTF
clone size: NA
J gene: TRBJ1-2
D gene: NA
V gene: TRBV29-1

CDR3 DNA: TGTGCCACCGGCCGCGGGGGGTTGAATGAGCAGTTCTTC
CDR3 protein: CATGRGGLNEQFF
clone size: NA
J gene: TRBJ2-1
D gene: TRBD2
V gene: TRBV24-1

CDR3 DNA: TGTGCTAGTGGTTTGGCGTCCGTTGGGACAGGGTCCTATGGCTACACCTTC
CDR3 protein: CASGLASVGTGSYGYTF
clone size: NA
J gene: TRBJ1-2
D gene: TRBD1
V gene: TRBV12-5

CDR3 DNA: TGTGCCAGTACCTCGACAGGACTCACAGATACGCAGTATTTT
CDR3 protein: CASTSTGLTDTQYF
clone size: NA
J gene: TRBJ2-3
D gene: NA
V gene: TRBV19

CDR3 DNA: TGTGCCAGTAGTGAAGTACACGGTTCTAACTATGGCTACACCTTC
CDR3 protein: CASSEVHGSNYGYTF
clone size: many
J gene: TRBJ1-2
D gene: NA
V gene: TRBV19

CDR3 DNA: TGTGCCAGCAGGCAACAGGGTAACTATGGCTACACCTTC
CDR3 protein: CASRQQGNYGYTF
clone size: few
J gene: TRBJ1-2
D gene: NA
V gene: TRBV6-5

CDR3 DNA: TGTGCCAGCAGTGGGGGCAGTTGGAATCAGCCCCAGCATTTT
CDR3 protein: CASSGGSWNQPQHF
clone size: NA
J gene: TRBJ1-5
D gene: NA
V gene: TRBV25-1

CDR3 DNA: TGTGCCAGCAGTCCTTTGACTAGCGGGGGACTAAACACCGGGGAGCTGTTTTTT
CDR3 protein: CASSPLTSGGLNTGELFF
clone size: NA
J gene: TRBJ2-2
D gene: TRBD2
V gene: TRBV27

CDR3 DNA: TGTGCCATCAGTGGGCCAGATACGCAGTATTTT
CDR3 protein: CAISGPDTQYF
clone size: NA
J gene: TRBJ2-3
D gene: NA
V gene: TRBV10-3

CDR3 DNA: TGTGCCAGCAGCCTAAAAACAGGGGTGGGCTATAATAATTCACCCCTCCACTTT
CDR3 protein: CASSLKTGVGYNNSPLHF
clone size: NA
J gene: TRBJ1-6
D gene: TRBD1
V gene: TRBV4-2

CDR3 DNA: TGCAGCGTTCGGGGGGATGACTCTGGGGCCAACGTCCTGACTTTC
CDR3 protein: CSVRGDDSGANVLTF
clone size: NA
J gene: TRBJ2-6
D gene: TRBD2
V gene: TRBV29-1

CDR3 DNA: TGTGCCAGCCGCGAGAGGCCCGGCTACGAGCAGTACTTC
CDR3 protein: CASRERPGYEQYF
clone size: NA
J gene: TRBJ2-7
D gene: NA
V gene: TRBV27

CDR3 DNA: TGTGCCAGCAGTTATTTCCAGGGGATGCGGTCTGAAGCTTTCTTT
CDR3 protein: CASSYFQGMRSEAFF
clone size: NA
J gene: TRBJ1-1
D gene: NA
V gene: TRBV6-2/TRBV6-3

CDR3 DNA: TGTGCCAACAGTCCCGGAAAAGCGGGGGCGCCGAACACCGGGGAGCTGTTTTTT
CDR3 protein: CANSPGKAGAPNTGELFF
clone size: NA
J gene: TRBJ2-2
D gene: TRBD2
V gene: TRBV27

CDR3 DNA: TGTGCCAGCAGCTTACTCGAGGGGGCGATTTACGAGCAGTACTTC
CDR3 protein: CASSLLEGAIYEQYF
clone size: NA
J gene: TRBJ2-7
D gene: TRBD1
V gene: TRBV7-6

CDR3 DNA: TGTGCCAGTAGCTTATGGACAGGCGTTATGAACGCTGAAGCTTTCTTT
CDR3 protein: CASSLWTGVMNAEAFF
clone size: NA
J gene: TRBJ1-1
D gene: TRBD1
V gene: TRBV7-8

CDR3 DNA: TGTGCCAGCAGCTTTGGTGGACAGTCCTACGAGCAGTACTTC
CDR3 protein: CASSFGGQSYEQYF
clone size: NA
J gene: TRBJ2-7
D gene: NA
V gene: TRBV7-9

CDR3 DNA: TGTGCCACCAGTGATTTGTGGGGGATGCAGCCCCAGCATTTT
CDR3 protein: CATSDLWGMQPQHF
clone size: NA
J gene: TRBJ1-5
D gene: NA
V gene: TRBV24-1

CDR3 DNA: TGTGCCAGCAGCTTAGTTGACAGGGCTATAATCTACTACGAGCAGTACTTC
CDR3 protein: CASSLVDRAIIYYEQYF
clone size: many
J gene: TRBJ2-7
D gene: TRBD1
V gene: TRBV7-2

CDR3 DNA: TGTGCCATCGTACAAGGGGTGGCGGGGGAGCAGTACTTC
CDR3 protein: CAIVQGVAGEQYF
clone size: NA
J gene: TRBJ2-7
D gene: NA
V gene: TRBV10-3

CDR3 DNA: TGCAGCGTCGGCGTCAGGGGTGGCTACACCTTC
CDR3 protein: CSVGVRGGYTF
clone size: NA
J gene: TRBJ1-2
D gene: NA
V gene: TRBV29-1

CDR3 DNA: TGTAGTGCTAGAGAAGGGCGGGCGTTCACAGATACGCAGTATTTT
CDR3 protein: CSAREGRAFTDTQYF
clone size: once
J gene: TRBJ2-3
D gene: NA
V gene: TRBV20-1

CDR3 DNA: TGTGCCAGCAGTCCCTTGACAGGGTTGATTGAAGCTTTCTTT
CDR3 protein: CASSPLTGLIEAFF
clone size: NA
J gene: TRBJ1-1
D gene: TRBD1
V gene: TRBV27

CDR3 DNA: TGCGCCAGCAGCGGACCAGGGGACGGGGAGCTGTTTTTT
CDR3 protein: CASSGPGDGELFF
clone size: NA
J gene: TRBJ2-2
D gene: NA
V gene: TRBV5-1

CDR3 DNA: TGTGCCAGCAGCCAAGACTTGGGGGGCTACGATGAGCAGTTCTTC
CDR3 protein: CASSQDLGGYDEQFF
clone size: few
J gene: TRBJ2-1
D gene: NA
V gene: TRBV3-1

CDR3 DNA: TGTGCCAGCAGCTTAGCGCCTACACTTCTCAATGAGCAGTTCTTC
CDR3 protein: CASSLAPTLLNEQFF
clone size: NA
J gene: TRBJ2-1
D gene: NA
V gene: TRBV7-9

CDR3 DNA: TGCAGCGTTGAGTTTGTGGCACAGTCCTACAATGAGCAGTTCTTC
CDR3 protein: CSVEFVAQSYNEQFF
clone size: NA
J gene: TRBJ2-1
D gene: NA
V gene: TRBV29-1

CDR3 DNA: TGTGCCAGCAGATCGTCCGGGACAGGGGAATACGAGCAGTACTTC
CDR3 protein: CASRSSGTGEYEQYF
clone size: few
J gene: TRBJ2-7
D gene: TRBD1
V gene: TRBV6-1

CDR3 DNA: TGTGCCAGCAGTGCCGGGACTAGCAATCAAGAGACCCAGTACTTC
CDR3 protein: CASSAGTSNQETQYF
clone size: NA
J gene: TRBJ2-5
D gene: TRBD2
V gene: TRBV5-3

CDR3 DNA: TGTGCCAGCAGCGCCACAGGGGGCATCACTGAAGCTTTCTTT
CDR3 protein: CASSATGGITEAFF
clone size: few
J gene: TRBJ1-1
D gene: TRBD1
V gene: TRBV7-9

CDR3 DNA: TGCGCCAGCAGCCAAGAGGGGGGGGAACCCAATCAGCCCCAGCATTTT
CDR3 protein: CASSQEGGEPNQPQHF
clone size: few
J gene: TRBJ1-5
D gene: NA
V gene: TRBV4-1

CDR3 DNA: TGTGCCAGCAGTCCCGGACAGGTTAGGATGAACACTGAAGCTTTCTTT
CDR3 protein: CASSPGQVRMNTEAFF
clone size: few
J gene: TRBJ1-1
D gene: TRBD1
V gene: TRBV6-2/TRBV6-3

CDR3 DNA: TGTGCCAGCAGTGGAGAGGGATTGCGAGAGTTCTCTGGAAACACCATATATTTT
CDR3 protein: CASSGEGLREFSGNTIYF
clone size: few
J gene: TRBJ1-3
D gene: NA
V gene: TRBV25-1

CDR3 DNA: TGCGCCAGCAGCCACCCGGGACAGCCCTCTGGGGCCAACGTCCTGACTTTC
CDR3 protein: CASSHPGQPSGANVLTF
clone size: NA
J gene: TRBJ2-6
D gene: TRBD1
V gene: TRBV4-1

CDR3 DNA: TGTGCCAGCAGCCCCAAGTCACGGCCTGAAGCTTTCTTT
CDR3 protein: CASSPKSRPEAFF
clone size: few
J gene: TRBJ1-1
D gene: NA
V gene: TRBV7-9

CDR3 DNA: TGTGCCAGCAGTTTTCTCGGGACAGGGGTTCAGCCCCAGCATTTT
CDR3 protein: CASSFLGTGVQPQHF
clone size: NA
J gene: TRBJ1-5
D gene: TRBD1
V gene: TRBV27

CDR3 DNA: TGCAGTGCTAGTGGGACAGGGGGCAATCAGCCCCAGCATTTT
CDR3 protein: CSASGTGGNQPQHF
clone size: once
J gene: TRBJ1-5
D gene: TRBD1
V gene: TRBV20-1

CDR3 DNA: TGTGCCAGCAGCCGGTTTATCGGCGACCAAGAGACCCAGTACTTC
CDR3 protein: CASSRFIGDQETQYF
clone size: many
J gene: TRBJ2-5
D gene: NA
V gene: TRBV7-8

CDR3 DNA: TGTGCCAGCAGCCGTCGGGACAGGGGGACAGATACGCAGTATTTT
CDR3 protein: CASSRRDRGTDTQYF
clone size: many
J gene: TRBJ2-3
D gene: TRBD1
V gene: TRBV7-2

CDR3 DNA: TGTGCCAGCAGCGCGGGCAGATGGACTGAAGCTTTCTTT
CDR3 protein: CASSAGRWTEAFF
clone size: NA
J gene: TRBJ1-1
D gene: NA
V gene: TRBV9

CDR3 DNA: TGTGCTAGCAGCTTAGAGGTGAGCGATGAGCAGTTCTTC
CDR3 protein: CASSLEVSDEQFF
clone size: NA
J gene: TRBJ2-1
D gene: NA
V gene: TRBV7-6

CDR3 DNA: TGTGCCAGCAGTAGGGATTTTACCTCCTACGAGCAGTACTTC
CDR3 protein: CASSRDFTSYEQYF
clone size: few
J gene: TRBJ2-7
D gene: NA
V gene: TRBV2

CDR3 DNA: TGTGCCAGTAATGAGTACGGGGCCGCCTACAATGAGCAGTTCTTC
CDR3 protein: CASNEYGAAYNEQFF
clone size: NA
J gene: TRBJ2-1
D gene: NA
V gene: TRBV19

CDR3 DNA: TGTGCCAGCAGCTACACCCGACAGTATAGCAATCAGCCCCAGCATTTT
CDR3 protein: CASSYTRQYSNQPQHF
clone size: NA
J gene: TRBJ1-5
D gene: NA
V gene: TRBV6-6

CDR3 DNA: TGTGCCAGCAGCCCTAGGACAGGGTCGACCACAGATACTTTT
CDR3 protein: CASSPRTGSTTDTF
clone size: few
J gene: TRBJ2-3
D gene: TRBD1
V gene: TRBV7-8

CDR3 DNA: TGTGCCAGCACACAGGACCGCTACGAGCAGTACTTC
CDR3 protein: CASTQDRYEQYF
clone size: many
J gene: TRBJ2-7
D gene: NA
V gene: TRBV12-3/TRBV12-4

CDR3 DNA: TGTGCCAGCAGTCCCATGGGACTAGCGGGGGGGCAGGGAGATACGCAGTATTTT
CDR3 protein: CASSPMGLAGGQGDTQYF
clone size: few
J gene: TRBJ2-3
D gene: TRBD2
V gene: TRBV27